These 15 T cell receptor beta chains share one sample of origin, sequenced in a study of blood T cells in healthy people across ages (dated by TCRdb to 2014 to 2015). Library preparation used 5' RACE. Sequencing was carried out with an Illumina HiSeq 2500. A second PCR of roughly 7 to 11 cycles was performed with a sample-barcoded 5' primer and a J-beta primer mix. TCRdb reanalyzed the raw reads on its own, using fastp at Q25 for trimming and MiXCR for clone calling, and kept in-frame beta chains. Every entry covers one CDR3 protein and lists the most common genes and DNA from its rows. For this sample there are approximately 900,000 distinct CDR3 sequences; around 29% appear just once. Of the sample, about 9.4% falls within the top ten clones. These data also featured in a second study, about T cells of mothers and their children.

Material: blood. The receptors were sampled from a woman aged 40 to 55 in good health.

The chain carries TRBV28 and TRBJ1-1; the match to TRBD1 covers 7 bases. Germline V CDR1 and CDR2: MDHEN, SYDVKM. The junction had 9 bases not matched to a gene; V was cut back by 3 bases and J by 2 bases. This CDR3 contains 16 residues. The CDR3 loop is CASSFKSGQVNTEAFF. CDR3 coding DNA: TGTGCCAGCAGTTTCAAATCCGGACAGGTTAACACTGAAGCTTTCTTT. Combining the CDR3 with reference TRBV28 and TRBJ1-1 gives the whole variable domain DVKVTQSSRYLVKRTGEKVFLECVQDMDHENMFWYRQDPGLGLRLIYFSYDVKMKEKGDIPEGYSVSREKKERFSLILESASTNQTSMYLCASSFKSGQVNTEAFFGQGTRLTVV.

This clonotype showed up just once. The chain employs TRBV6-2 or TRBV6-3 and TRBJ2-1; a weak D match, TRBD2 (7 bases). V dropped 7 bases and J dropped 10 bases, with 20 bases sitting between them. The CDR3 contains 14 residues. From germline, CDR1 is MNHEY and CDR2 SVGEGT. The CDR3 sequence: CASILRGGSGEQFF. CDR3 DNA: TGTGCCAGCATTTTAAGGGGGGGATCCGGAGAGCAGTTCTTC.

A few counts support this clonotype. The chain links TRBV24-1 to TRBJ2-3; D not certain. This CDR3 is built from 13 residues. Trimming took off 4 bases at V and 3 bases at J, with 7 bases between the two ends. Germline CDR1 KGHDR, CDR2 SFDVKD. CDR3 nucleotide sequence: TGTGCCACCAGTGAATCCGGTACAGATACGCAGTATTTT. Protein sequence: CATSESGTDTQYF.

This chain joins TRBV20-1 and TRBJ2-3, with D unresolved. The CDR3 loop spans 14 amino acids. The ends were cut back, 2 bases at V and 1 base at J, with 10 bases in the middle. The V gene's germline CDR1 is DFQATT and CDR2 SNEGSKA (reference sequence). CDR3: CSARTAPGTDTQYF. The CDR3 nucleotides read TGCAGTGCTAGAACCGCACCAGGCACAGATACGCAGTATTTT.

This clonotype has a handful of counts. The CDR3 sequence: CSANAAGVTDTQYF. CDR3 DNA: TGCAGTGCTAATGCTGCGGGGGTAACAGATACGCAGTATTTT. The chain uses TRBV20-1 and TRBJ2-3, with TRBD2 matching over 7 bases. CDR1 DFQATT and CDR2 SNEGSKA come from the germline V gene (reference sequence). J was trimmed by 3 bases and V by 4 bases; bases with no gene match: 7. The CDR3 is made up of 14 amino acids.

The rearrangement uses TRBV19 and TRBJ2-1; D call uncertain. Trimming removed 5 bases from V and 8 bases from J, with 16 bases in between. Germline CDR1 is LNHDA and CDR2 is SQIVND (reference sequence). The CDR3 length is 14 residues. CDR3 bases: TGTGCCAGTAGTCCGACCGATACAACAGATGAGCAGTTCTTC. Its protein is CASSPTDTTDEQFF.

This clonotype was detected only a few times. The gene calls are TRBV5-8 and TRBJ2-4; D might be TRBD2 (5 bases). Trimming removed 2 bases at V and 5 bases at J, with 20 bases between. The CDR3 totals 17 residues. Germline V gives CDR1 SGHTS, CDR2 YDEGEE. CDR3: CASSFKATGVPQNIQYF. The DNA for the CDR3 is TGTGCCAGCAGCTTTAAGGCGACCGGGGTCCCGCAAAACATTCAGTACTTC.

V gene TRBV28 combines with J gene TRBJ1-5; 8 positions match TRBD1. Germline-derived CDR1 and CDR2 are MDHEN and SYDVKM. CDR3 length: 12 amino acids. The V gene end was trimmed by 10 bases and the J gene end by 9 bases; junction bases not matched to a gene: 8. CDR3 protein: CATWTGPRPQHF. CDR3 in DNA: TGTGCCACCTGGACAGGGCCACGGCCCCAGCATTTT.

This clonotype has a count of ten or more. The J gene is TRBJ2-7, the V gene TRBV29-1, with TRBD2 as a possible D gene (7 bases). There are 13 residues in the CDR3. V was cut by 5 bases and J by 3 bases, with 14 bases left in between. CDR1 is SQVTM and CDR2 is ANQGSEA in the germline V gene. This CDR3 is CSVQGGEDYEQYF. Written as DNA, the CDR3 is TGCAGCGTTCAAGGGGGGGAAGACTACGAGCAGTACTTC.

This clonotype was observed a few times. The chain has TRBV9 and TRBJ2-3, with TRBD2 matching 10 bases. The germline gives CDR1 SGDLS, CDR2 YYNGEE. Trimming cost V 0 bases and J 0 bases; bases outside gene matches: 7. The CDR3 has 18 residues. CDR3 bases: TGTGCCAGCAGCGTAGGGGGACTAGCGCGGACTAGCACAGATACGCAGTATTTT. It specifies CASSVGGLARTSTDTQYF.

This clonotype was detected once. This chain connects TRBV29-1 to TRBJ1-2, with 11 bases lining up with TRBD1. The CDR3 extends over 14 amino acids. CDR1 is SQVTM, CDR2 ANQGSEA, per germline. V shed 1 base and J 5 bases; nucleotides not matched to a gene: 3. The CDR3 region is CSVEAWDRGYGYTF. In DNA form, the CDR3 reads TGCAGCGTTGAAGCTTGGGACAGGGGGTATGGCTACACCTTC.

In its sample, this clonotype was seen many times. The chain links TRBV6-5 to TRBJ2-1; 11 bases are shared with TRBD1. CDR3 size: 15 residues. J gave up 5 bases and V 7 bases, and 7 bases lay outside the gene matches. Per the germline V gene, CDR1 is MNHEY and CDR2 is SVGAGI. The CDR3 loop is CASKLDRGLNNEQFF. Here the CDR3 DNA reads TGTGCCAGCAAGCTGGACAGGGGGCTCAACAATGAGCAGTTCTTC.

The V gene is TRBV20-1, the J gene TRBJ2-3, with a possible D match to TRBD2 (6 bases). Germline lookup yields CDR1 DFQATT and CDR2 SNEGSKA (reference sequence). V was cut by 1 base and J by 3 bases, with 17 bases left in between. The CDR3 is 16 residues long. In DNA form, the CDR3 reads TGCAGTGCTAGAGTTCGTTGGGGAGGAAGGACAGATACGCAGTATTTT. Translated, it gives CSARVRWGGRTDTQYF.

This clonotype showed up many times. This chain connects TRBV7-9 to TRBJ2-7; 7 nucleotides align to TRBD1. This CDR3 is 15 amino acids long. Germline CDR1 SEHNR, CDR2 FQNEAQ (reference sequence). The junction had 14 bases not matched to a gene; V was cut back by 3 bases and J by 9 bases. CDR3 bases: TGTGCCAGCAGCTTCCTAGGGGGACAGATCACCGGGCAGTACTTC. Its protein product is CASSFLGGQITGQYF.

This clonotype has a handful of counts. This CDR3 reads CASSLSSGGAGELFF. The DNA for the CDR3 is TGTGCCAGCAGCTTAAGTAGCGGGGGGGCCGGGGAGCTGTTTTTT. This chain connects TRBV7-2 to TRBJ2-2, with TRBD2 matching 11 bases. Germline loops: CDR1 SGHTA, CDR2 FQGNSA. The V segment lost 2 bases and the J segment 6 bases; nucleotides outside the gene matches: 2. The CDR3 has 15 residues.